This T cell receptor beta chain was retrieved from a study of cytomegalovirus exposure and HLA in healthy donors. Study results and caveats: Association of a missense DCLRE1C variant with TCR beta V- and J-gene trimming was reported in a later analysis.

With 60 Vbeta and 13 Jbeta primers, the PCR was carried out. Data came from immunoSEQ multiplex PCR; TCRdb stores just in-frame clones and leaves some out. Seen here are about 170,000 clones, about 85% observed once, and the top ten hold 2.5%. To note about this clone: Antigen specificity is unknown.

Sample: PBMCs. This receptor was identified in a man aged 25 to 40 in good health and CMV-seropositive.

The CDR3 DNA sequence: TGTGCCAGTAGTATCATGCCCGGAGAGACCCAGTACTTC. Amino acid sequence: CASSIMPGETQYF. This sequence joins TRBV19 and TRBJ2-5, with unresolved D. This CDR3 is built from 13 residues. Trimming cost V 3 bases and J 4 bases, with 9 bases left between them. The germline V gene has CDR1 LNHDA and CDR2 SQIVND (reference sequence).